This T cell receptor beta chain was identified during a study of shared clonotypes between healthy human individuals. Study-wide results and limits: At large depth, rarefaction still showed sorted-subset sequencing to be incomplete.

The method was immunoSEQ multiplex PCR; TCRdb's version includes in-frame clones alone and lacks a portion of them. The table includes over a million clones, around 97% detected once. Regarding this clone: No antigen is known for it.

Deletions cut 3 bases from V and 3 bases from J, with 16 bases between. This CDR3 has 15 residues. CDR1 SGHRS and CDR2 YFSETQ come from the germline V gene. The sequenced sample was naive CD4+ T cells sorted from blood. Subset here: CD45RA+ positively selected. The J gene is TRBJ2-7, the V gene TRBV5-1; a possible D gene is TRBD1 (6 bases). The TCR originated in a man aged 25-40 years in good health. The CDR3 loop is CASSSAPGHNYEQYF. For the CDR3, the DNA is TGCGCCAGCAGCTCGGCACCGGGACACAACTACGAGCAGTACTTC.